This T cell receptor (beta chain) was recovered during a study of cytomegalovirus exposure and HLA in healthy donors (dated by TCRdb to about 2017). Context from the whole study: An earlier analysis of 587 of the donors reported about 280 Gb of sequence data and 117 million unique TCR beta sequences obtained from about 179 million T cells. Roughly 290 gigabases of sequencing data and roughly 81 million unique TCR sequences made up an early release that covered approximately 620 HLA-typed donors. Of the roughly 400 genotyped donors, approximately 83% fell in the genetic ancestry cluster associated with self-reported Caucasian donors. The aim of the study was to test whether cataloging public T cell receptors could identify signatures of past pathogen exposure. The study profiled the T cell repertoires of hundreds of subjects by immunosequencing and related them to cytomegalovirus serostatus. In addition to the first cohort of approximately 670 subjects, a separate validation cohort of under 150 different subjects was used. High-throughput TCR immunosequencing, statistical association of individual TCRs with disease status, and machine learning were combined to predict cytomegalovirus infection status. In a later analysis, previously published TCR beta repertoires from about 640 donors were re-analyzed and high-resolution HLA genotyping was added so that TCR occurrence patterns could be studied. In the later analysis, no new phenotypic data were used to find candidate immune exposures; instead, reliance was placed on TCR beta sequences and their occurrence across donors. An earlier analysis of around 580 of the donors used high-throughput TCR beta sequencing to judge whether each TCR beta V gene segment behaved as functional or pseudogenic. Donor age, sex, ethnicity and CMV serostatus were collected together with the repertoire data. A later genetic analysis took genome-wide SNP genotypes for about three fifths of the 666 donors and used that subset as a discovery cohort. Every discovery cohort repertoire had been produced on one sequencing platform. Class I and class II HLA loci were covered by the typing at four-digit resolution. The number of typed donors differed by locus: about 620-640 for A, B, C, DRB1 and DQB1; approximately 530 for DQA1; 600 to 610 for DPA1; and 400 to 480 for DPB1. Roughly 5 DR-DQ haplotypes were handled as single units for association and clustering, since linkage in the cohort was strong. Among about 400 genotyped donors of the cohort, an average of around 250,000 unique TCR beta nucleotide sequences was sequenced per donor, of which about 20% were non-productive.

The library was obtained by the immunoSEQ multiplex PCR assay. For the multiplex PCR, a mixture combining 60 forward primers for TCR Vbeta segments and 13 reverse primers for TCR Jbeta segments was used. Amplification of the CDR3 region of rearranged TCR beta genes was performed with a multiplex PCR assay on genomic DNA. The Illumina HiSeq System was used to sequence the amplified TCR beta libraries as 87-base-pair reads. Under the source paper's analysis protocol: In a later analysis, 77 million or so unique TCR beta chains were counted across the 666 repertoires, and around 10 million of these chains were shared by at least two donors. To remove PCR and sequencing errors, raw reads were error-corrected and collapsed into unique sequences using a nearest-neighbor algorithm that merged closely related sequences. V, D and J gene segments were assigned by aligning CDR3 sequences to IMGT reference sequences. Each retained sequence needed at least a six-nucleotide match to both a V gene segment and a J gene segment. A rearrangement counted as productive if the CDR3 had no stop codons and remained in frame with V and J, and every other rearrangement counted as non-productive. Following IMGT convention, CDR3 was defined as the stretch from the second conserved V-encoded cysteine to the conserved J-encoded phenylalanine. Sequences without an unambiguous match to a single V gene segment were excluded from the earlier analysis of about 600 of the donors. An earlier analysis of fewer than 750 of the donors classified V segments as functional when productive rearrangements were above 56.7% and as segregating when the standard deviation between donors was above 5%. A statistical classification framework was built for diagnosing cytomegalovirus status from the catalog of TCR beta chain sequences. V and J gene assignment, in a later analysis, came from comparing TCR nucleotide sequences with IMGT/GENE-DB human TR gene sequences. The TCRdist pipeline was used in a later analysis to assign CDR3 sequences and most-parsimonious VDJ recombination scenarios. In a later analysis, every TCR beta chain was defined by the combination of its CDR3 amino acid sequence and its V-gene family, and reads without a unique V-gene family were dropped. To address suspected cross-contamination and a sequencing artifact, a later analysis removed over 500 highly shared, low-generation-probability nucleotide sequences. For each public chain, a later analysis derived a clonal expansion index from normalized ranks of inferred template counts within each repertoire. In a later analysis, generation probabilities were computed with a VDJ recombination model fitted to out-of-frame rearrangements, and the resulting probabilities were checked against IGoR. Hypergeometric tests were used in a later analysis to score TCR-TCR, TCR-HLA and TCR-CMV co-occurrence, with a repertoire-size bias correction applied to the TCR pairs. False discovery rates were estimated in a later analysis by permuting HLA or CMV assignments 20 times. In a later analysis, co-occurring TCRs were grouped with DBSCAN, and TCRdist sequence similarity was added when clustering was performed within HLA-allele-positive subsets. Co-occurrence clustering excluded repertoires with fewer than 30,000 or more than 120,000 public chains, plus five with anomalous nucleotide sharing. Not all clones reach the TCRdb copy of this immuneACCESS table, which keeps in-frame sequences only. Checked studies attribute under half of the gap to unresolved V genes and leave the rest unexplained. V and J calls and clone size are given by that table; D and trimming were obtained from the DNA. In this sample the table shows some 170,000 clones, roughly four fifths of which occur a single time. 9.5% to 12% of the sample goes to the ten largest clones.

To note about this clone: The antigen it binds to is not known. No base quality information exists; no much larger clone differs at one position.

In total, over 600 healthy bone marrow donors made up the cohort. At the time of sampling, every cohort member was nominally healthy, though immune exposures that went unrecorded were likely present. The donor was CMV seropositive and was included in the group of 250 to 300 seropositive cohort members. Each donor provided a peripheral blood sample, and peripheral blood mononuclear cells were used for TCR beta sequencing. Genomic DNA was extracted from the blood cell samples with the Qiagen DNeasy Blood Extraction Kit. From the cysteine up to the phenylalanine, the CDR3 has a length of 17 residues. Of all the DNA, just the CDR3 is kept, 51 bases in frame from base 1. CDR1 and CDR2 are drawn from the germline V gene: MDHEN, SYDVKM. Trimming takes 0 bases off V and 1 base off J; junction bases not matched to a gene: 4. Overall study outcomes, separate from this receptor: Because the 87-base-pair reads could not distinguish some IMGT-functional V segments, including TRBV6-2 and TRBV6-3, those segments were excluded. A further reported finding was that TCR beta sequences accurately predicted the HLA-A and HLA-B alleles for most subjects in the first cohort. Because HLA typing was unavailable for some donors at each locus, only the typed subset was used in association tests. At a false discovery rate of 0.05, a later analysis linked 15,000 to 20,000 TCR beta sequences to specific HLA alleles. Broadly in line with IMGT annotations, most TCR beta V segments showed up in productive rearrangements about 87% or about 30% of the time in an earlier analysis of several hundred of the donors. Because counts were too low, 15 to 20 rarely observed V segments, including chromosome 9 orphons, were excluded from the earlier analysis of 587 of the donors. A few of the identified cytomegalovirus-associated TCR beta chains were confirmed in vitro to be specific for cytomegalovirus antigens. Only TCR beta chains were sequenced in this cohort, and the absence of alpha or paired-chain data limited detectable features. In a later genetic analysis, fewer N-insertions in productive TCRs were reported among donors in an Asian-associated ancestry cluster than the 666-donor mean. A cluster of highly shared sequence variants was judged likely to represent a technical artifact of the sequencing pipeline. Correlated functional status among segregating V segments might reflect linkage disequilibrium, but an unknown experimental factor could not be ruled out. A later analysis found that HLA-associated TCR beta chains were more clonally expanded and had lower generation probabilities than equally common non-associated chains. The study listed 150 to 200 TCR beta chains as associated with cytomegalovirus. The only immune exposure information available for the cohort was CMV serostatus. A later analysis found that TCR association rates varied across HLA loci, with DRB1 alleles showing the most associated TCRs and HLA-C alleles the fewest. Most CMV-associated TCR beta chains appeared to be HLA-restricted in a later analysis, and the HLA associations seemed to be driven largely by CMV exposure. In a later genetic analysis, a missense DCLRE1C variant was associated with V-gene and J-gene trimming of TCR beta chains, and the association was replicated in an independent cohort. The authors suggested that the approach could potentially be extended to other disease states and immunological phenotypes. Strong co-occurrence of HLA alleles, especially DR and DQ, made assigning TCR associations to individual alleles difficult. Across donors, most TCR sequences were observed very rarely, whereas some public TCRs were present in many individuals. In a later analysis, several top co-occurrence clusters were reported to appear linked to parvovirus B19, influenza, CMV and Epstein-Barr virus. Presence/absence analyses assumed roughly uniform sequencing depth across donors, an assumption that may not hold. Cytomegalovirus status was reported to be diagnosed by the classifier with high specificity and sensitivity in both the original and validation cohorts.

The chain uses TRBV28 and TRBJ1-1; TRBD1 aligns with 11 central bases. This clonotype was sampled from a man between 45 and 60 years old in good health and CMV-seropositive. The material sequenced was PBMCs. Here the CDR3 is given as CASSLWDRGLPNTEAFF. In nucleotide form, the sequence is TGTGCCAGCAGTTTATGGGACAGGGGGCTTCCGAACACTGAAGCTTTCTTT.